These 28 T cell receptor beta chains share one sample of origin, sequenced in a study of blood T cell repertoires in COVID-19. Repertoires were generated with immunoSEQ multiplex PCR, while TCRdb's copy carries only in-frame clones and drops some. The sample contains about 370,000 clones, 89% of which appear only once. Material for sequencing was peripheral blood. The receptors shown here come from a woman in her 30s with COVID-19, enrolled during active disease.

The chain employs TRBV28 and TRBJ1-5; 8 bases match TRBD1. The CDR3 extends over 15 amino acids. Losses at the gene ends were 2 bases for V and 7 bases for J; bases not matched to a gene: 7. CDR1 and CDR2 (germline): MDHEN, SYDVKM. Here the CDR3 reads CASSLGTRGRQPQHF. The CDR3 bases are TGTGCCAGCAGTTTAGGGACCAGGGGGCGGCAGCCCCAGCATTTT. Based on the CDR3 plus reference TRBV28 and TRBJ1-5, the full variable domain is DVKVTQSSRYLVKRTGEKVFLECVQDMDHENMFWYRQDPGLGLRLIYFSYDVKMKEKGDIPEGYSVSREKKERFSLILESASTNQTSMYLCASSLGTRGRQPQHFGDGTRLSIL.

The chain uses TRBV7-9 and TRBJ2-5, with D possibly matching TRBD2 (6 bases). This CDR3 has 14 residues. Germline loops: CDR1 SEHNR, CDR2 FQNEAQ (reference sequence). Deletions cut 6 bases from V and 5 bases from J, with 16 bases between. The CDR3 sequence: CASRSPAGRETQYF. The CDR3 coding sequence is TGTGCCAGCAGGTCGCCCGCGGGACGGGAGACCCAGTACTTC. Together with reference TRBV7-9 and TRBJ2-5, the CDR3 gives the full variable domain: DTGVSQNPRHKITKRGQNVTFRCDPISEHNRLYWYRQTLGQGPEFLTYFQNEAQLEKSRLLSDRFSAERPKGSFSTLEIQRTEQGDSAMYLCASRSPAGRETQYFGPGTRLLVL.

A note on this clone: The junction differs from germline at one of its ends, possibly a read error. The genes are TRBV10-3 and TRBJ1-6, with 9 bases identical to TRBD1. Germline loops: CDR1 ENHRY, CDR2 SYGVKD. The CDR3 covers 15 residues. The chain's CDR3 is CATWDRESFNSPLHF. In DNA form, the CDR3 reads TGTGCCACCTGGGACAGGGAATCCTTTAATTCACCCCTCCACTTT.

V usage is TRBV10-2 and J usage is TRBJ1-5, with 9 bases identical to TRBD1. CDR1 is WSHSY and CDR2 is SAAADI in the germline V gene. J gave up 3 bases and V 6 bases, and 9 bases lay outside the gene matches. The CDR3 has 16 amino acids. In DNA, the CDR3 is TGCGCCAGCAGAGAACACCGGGACAGGGACAATCAGCCCCAGCATTTT. Translating gives CASREHRDRDNQPQHF.

The chain recombines TRBV5-6 with TRBJ2-7; D possibly corresponds to TRBD2 (6 bases). CDR1 is SGHDT and CDR2 is YYEEEE in the germline V gene. This CDR3 is built from 12 residues. Between the trimmed V and J ends, which lost 4 bases and 6 bases, there was a span of 11 bases. The CDR3 reads CASSRGTAEQYV. For the CDR3, the DNA is TGTGCCAGCAGCCGCGGGACGGCCGAGCAGTACGTC.

V and J are TRBV2 and TRBJ1-5, with 8 bases aligning to TRBD1. The germline CDR1 and CDR2 sequences are SNHLY and FYNNEI. CDR3 length: 15 residues. J gave up 6 bases and V 5 bases, and 9 bases lay outside the gene matches. The chain's CDR3 is CASSYDRGGSQPQHF. The CDR3 DNA reads as TGTGCCAGCAGTTACGACAGGGGAGGTAGTCAGCCCCAGCATTTT.

V gene TRBV15 combines with J gene TRBJ2-7; 16 positions agree with TRBD2. CDR1 and CDR2 (germline): LNHNV, YYDKDF (reference sequence). The CDR3 is made up of 18 amino acids. The trim removed 5 bases at V and 0 bases at J, leaving 7 bases unmatched. The CDR3 is CATSGVGLAGGPSYEQYV. The CDR3 DNA reads TGTGCCACCAGCGGCGTGGGACTAGCGGGAGGGCCCTCCTACGAGCAGTACGTC.

The genes are TRBV11-2 and TRBJ2-5; a possible D gene is TRBD2 (6 bases). This CDR3 contains 15 residues. CDR1 and CDR2 from the germline V gene are SGHAT and FQNNGV. V was trimmed by 3 bases and J by 1 base, leaving 12 bases between them. The CDR3 sequence is CASSFPGLIQETQYF. The CDR3 DNA reads TGTGCCAGCAGCTTTCCGGGACTCATCCAAGAGACCCAGTACTTC.

The chain joins TRBV5-5 to TRBJ1-1, with 7 bases fitting TRBD1. Germline V gene data show CDR1 as SGHKS and CDR2 as YYEKEE (reference sequence). This CDR3 has 15 amino acids. Trimming cost V 3 bases and J 4 bases; bases outside gene matches: 9. The chain's CDR3 is CASSSPTGRGTEAFF. The DNA for the CDR3 is TGTGCCAGCAGCTCGCCGACAGGGCGGGGCACTGAAGCTTTCTTT.

The sample holds a few counts of this clone. The V gene is TRBV5-5, the J gene TRBJ2-5; 11 positions agree with TRBD2. The CDR3 has 14 amino acids. Losses at the gene ends were 5 bases for V and 5 bases for J; bases not matched to a gene: 5. The germline CDR1 and CDR2 sequences are SGHKS and YYEKEE (reference sequence). CDR3 region: CASSYSGGVETQYF. As DNA, the CDR3 is TGTGCCAGCAGTTATAGCGGGGGGGTTGAGACCCAGTACTTC.

The DNA of the CDR3 is TGCGCCAGCAGCCAAGAAAGAATAGCCAATTCACCCCTCCACTTT. Amino acid sequence: CASSQERIANSPLHF. The V gene is TRBV4-1, the J gene TRBJ1-6; no definite D call. This CDR3 spans 15 amino acids. Trimming took off 0 bases at V and 7 bases at J, with 10 bases between the two ends. The germline V gene encodes CDR1 MGHRA and CDR2 YSYEKL.

The chain uses TRBV4-3 and TRBJ2-7; tentative D call: TRBD1 (5 bases). This CDR3 has 14 residues. Trimming took off 1 base at V and 7 bases at J, with 14 bases between the two ends. CDR1 is LGHNA and CDR2 is YSLEER in the germline V gene. The CDR3 DNA sequence: TGCGCCAGCAGCCAAGCTCAGGGCTCCCGGGAGCAGTACTTC. This sequence encodes CASSQAQGSREQYF.

The chain recombines TRBV6-5 with TRBJ1-3, with 8 bases lining up with TRBD1. The CDR3 spans 13 residues. J gave up 4 bases and V 8 bases, and 4 bases lay outside the gene matches. Germline CDR1 reads MNHEY; CDR2 reads SVGAGI. This CDR3 is CASQGAGGNTIYF. CDR3 DNA sequence: TGTGCCAGCCAGGGGGCAGGCGGAAACACCATATATTTT.

This chain joins TRBV2 and TRBJ1-1; TRBD1 agrees at 9 bases. The length of the CDR3 is 13 residues. V shed 8 bases, J shed 5 bases, and the junction held 6 bases outside the gene matches. Per germline, CDR1 SNHLY and CDR2 FYNNEI. CDR3 protein: CASRDRGRTEAFF. CDR3 bases: TGTGCCAGCCGAGACAGGGGGAGGACTGAAGCTTTCTTT.

The rearrangement uses TRBV2 and TRBJ2-7; D perhaps matches TRBD1 (6 bases). Trimming took off 7 bases at V and 2 bases at J, with 12 bases between the two ends. Germline V gene lookup returns CDR1 SNHLY and CDR2 FYNNEI. This CDR3 is 13 amino acids long. CDR3 nucleotides: TGTGCCAGCACTATGGACAGTACCTACGAGCAGTACTTC. Protein product: CASTMDSTYEQYF.

This chain joins TRBV19 and TRBJ2-2; D is unresolved. This CDR3 is 15 amino acids long. Germline assignment: CDR1 LNHDA and CDR2 SQIVND (reference sequence). Trimming stripped 3 bases from V and 0 bases from J, with 8 bases between. The CDR3 DNA follows: TGTGCCAGTAGTATTGGAGCTACGAACACCGGGGAGCTGTTTTTT. It is translated as CASSIGATNTGELFF.

The CDR3 nucleotides are TGTGCCAGTACCCCGGGACAGGGAGGCTCCTACGAGCAGTACGTC. Its translation is CASTPGQGGSYEQYV. This chain links TRBV19 with TRBJ2-7, with 9 bases matching TRBD1. CDR1 and CDR2 (germline): LNHDA, SQIVND (reference sequence). Trimming removed 7 bases from V and 0 bases from J; junction bases left unmatched: 7. There are 15 residues in the CDR3.

This chain links TRBV5-6 with TRBJ1-1; D may be TRBD1 (5 bases). Trimming pared 2 bases from V and 3 bases from J, leaving 11 bases between. CDR1 is SGHDT, CDR2 YYEEEE, per germline. This CDR3 region has 14 residues. The CDR3 loop is CASSFGDSDTEAFF. The CDR3 DNA reads TGTGCCAGCAGCTTCGGGGACTCTGACACTGAAGCTTTCTTT. Variable domain in full (rest from reference TRBV5-6 and TRBJ1-1): DAGVTQSPTHLIKTRGQQVTLRCSPKSGHDTVSWYQQALGQGPQFIFQYYEEEERQRGNFPDRFSGHQFPNYSSELNVNALLLGDSALYLCASSFGDSDTEAFFGQGTRLTVV.

A remark on this clone: A read error may produce the germline difference seen at one junction end. The genes are TRBV11-2 and TRBJ2-1; the match to TRBD2 covers 7 bases. Per the germline V gene, CDR1 is SGHAT and CDR2 is FQNNGV. CDR3 length: 15 amino acids. CDR3 loop: CASSRASGSNNEQFF. CDR3 nucleotides: TGTGCCAGCAGCAGAGCTAGCGGCTCCAACAATGAGCAGTTCTTC.

The chain employs TRBV13 and TRBJ1-1, with a tentative D call TRBD1 (5 bases). CDR3 length: 14 residues. Germline CDR1 and CDR2: PRHDT and FYEKMQ (reference sequence). V shed 1 base and J shed 5 bases, with 11 bases lying between them. The CDR3 nucleotides read TGTGCCAGCAGCTTAGATACAGGTCGGACTGAAGCTTTCTTT. The encoded protein is CASSLDTGRTEAFF. The whole variable domain, filled in from reference TRBV13 and TRBJ1-1, reads AAGVIQSPRHLIKEKRETATLKCYPIPRHDTVYWYQQGPGQDPQFLISFYEKMQSDKGSIPDRFSAQQFSDYHSELNMSSLELGDSALYFCASSLDTGRTEAFFGQGTRLTVV.

This rearrangement joins TRBV28 to TRBJ2-2, with 9 bases fitting TRBD1. The CDR3 runs to 17 residues. V lost 6 bases and J lost 2; bases outside the gene matches: 10. Per germline, CDR1 MDHEN and CDR2 SYDVKM. The CDR3 DNA follows: TGTGCCAGCAGCCAGAAGAGGACAGGGGAAAACACCGGGGAGCTGTTTTTT. Its protein product is CASSQKRTGENTGELFF.

The chain uses TRBV18 and TRBJ1-1; tentative D call: TRBD1 (5 bases). Germline V gene sequence: CDR1 KGHSH, CDR2 LQKENI. Trimming took off 4 bases at V and 5 bases at J, with 11 bases between the two ends. The CDR3 is made up of 13 amino acids. The CDR3 spells CASSHSGGTEAFF. CDR3 in DNA: TGTGCCAGCTCACATTCCGGGGGGACTGAAGCTTTCTTT.

The genes are TRBV15 and TRBJ2-6; D gene ambiguous. Trimming shortened V by 5 bases and J by 3 bases, and 8 bases separated the two germline ends. The CDR3 spans 14 residues. Germline lookup yields CDR1 LNHNV and CDR2 YYDKDF (reference sequence). The CDR3 region has the DNA TGTGCCACCAGCCCCGATAGTGGGGCCAACGTCCTGACTTTC. This sequence encodes CATSPDSGANVLTF.

The chain uses TRBV7-8 and TRBJ1-2; 10 nucleotides match TRBD1. Germline-derived CDR1 and CDR2 are SGHVS and FQNEAQ. Trimming at V came to 4 bases and at J to 2 bases, leaving 16 bases not matched to a gene. This CDR3 has 19 amino acids. CDR3: CASSSEHPFRDRGNYGYTF. The CDR3 nucleotides are TGTGCCAGCAGCTCAGAACACCCTTTCCGGGACAGGGGAAACTATGGCTACACCTTC. The variable domain in full, completed from reference TRBV7-8 and TRBJ1-2, reads GAGVSQSPRYKVAKRGQDVALRCDPISGHVSLFWYQQALGQGPEFLTYFQNEAQLDKSGLPSDRFFAERPEGSVSTLKIQRTQQEDSAVYLCASSSEHPFRDRGNYGYTFGSGTRLTVV.

The chain carries TRBV5-1 and TRBJ1-2; 7 bases are shared with TRBD1. CDR1 SGHRS and CDR2 YFSETQ come from the germline V gene. With V trimmed by 4 bases and J by 5 bases, 8 bases remained unmatched. This CDR3 spans 14 amino acids. The CDR3 bases are TGCGCCAGCAGCGTCGGACAGGCTCCTTATGGCTACACCTTC. Translating gives CASSVGQAPYGYTF.

The chain combines TRBV25-1 with TRBJ2-7; TRBD1 matches at 8 bases. The CDR3 sequence is 12 residues long. V dropped 8 bases and J dropped 2; count of bases not matched to a gene: 2. The V gene's germline CDR1 is MGHDK and CDR2 SYGVNS. CDR3 region: CASGQGPYEQYF. The CDR3 nucleotides are TGTGCCAGCGGACAGGGCCCCTACGAGCAGTACTTC.

This clone showed up just a few times. CDR3 protein: CASSLEIGQGLDEQYF. CDR3 nucleotide sequence: TGTGCCAGCAGCTTAGAGATTGGGCAGGGATTGGACGAGCAGTACTTC. The J gene is TRBJ2-7, the V gene TRBV7-8; possible D gene TRBD1, 5 bases. Trimming took 1 base from V and 5 from J, leaving 18 bases between them. Germline V gives CDR1 SGHVS, CDR2 FQNEAQ. This CDR3 has 16 residues. The full variable domain, with the rest looked up from reference TRBV7-8 and TRBJ2-7, is GAGVSQSPRYKVAKRGQDVALRCDPISGHVSLFWYQQALGQGPEFLTYFQNEAQLDKSGLPSDRFFAERPEGSVSTLKIQRTQQEDSAVYLCASSLEIGQGLDEQYFGPGTRLTVT.

This clone was recorded only once. The gene calls are TRBV4-2 and TRBJ1-2; 7 bases are shared with TRBD1. This CDR3 has 15 residues. CDR1 and CDR2 (germline): LGHNA, YNFKEQ. V was clipped by 1 base and J by 0 bases; unmatched bases: 2. CDR3 amino acids: CASSQGTGSNYGYTF. DNA of the CDR3: TGTGCCAGCAGCCAAGGGACAGGCTCTAACTATGGCTACACCTTC.